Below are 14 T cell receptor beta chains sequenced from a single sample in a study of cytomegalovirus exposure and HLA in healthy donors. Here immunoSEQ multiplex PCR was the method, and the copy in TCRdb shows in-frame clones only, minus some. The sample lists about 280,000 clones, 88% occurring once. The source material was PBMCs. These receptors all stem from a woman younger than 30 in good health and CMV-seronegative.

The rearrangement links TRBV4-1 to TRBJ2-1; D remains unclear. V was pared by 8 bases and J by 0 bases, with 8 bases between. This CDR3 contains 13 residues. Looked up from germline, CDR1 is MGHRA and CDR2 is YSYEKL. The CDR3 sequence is CASGPSSYNEQFF. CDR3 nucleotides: TGCGCCAGCGGGCCAAGCTCCTACAATGAGCAGTTCTTC.

The CDR3 DNA sequence: TGCGCCAGCAGCCAAGATCGGGGAAACACCGGGGAGCTGTTTTTT. Its translation: CASSQDRGNTGELFF. The genes are TRBV4-3 and TRBJ2-2; possibly TRBD2 for D (5 bases). The V and J ends lost 0 bases and 2 bases respectively, with 7 bases between them. Germline CDR1 and CDR2: LGHNA and YSLEER. The CDR3 loop spans 15 amino acids.

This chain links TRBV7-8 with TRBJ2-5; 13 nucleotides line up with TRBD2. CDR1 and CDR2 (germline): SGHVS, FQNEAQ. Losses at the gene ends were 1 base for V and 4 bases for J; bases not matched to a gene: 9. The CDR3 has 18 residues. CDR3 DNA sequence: TGTGCCAGCAGCTTAGAACTAGCGGGAGGGCCGGGAGGAGAGACCCAGTACTTC. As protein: CASSLELAGGPGGETQYF.

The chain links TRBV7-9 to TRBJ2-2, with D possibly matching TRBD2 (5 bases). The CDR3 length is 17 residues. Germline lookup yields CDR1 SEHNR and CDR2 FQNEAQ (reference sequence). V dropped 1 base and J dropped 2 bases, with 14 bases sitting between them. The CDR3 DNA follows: TGTGCCAGCAGCTTAGTCGTATTGCGGGCCAACACCGGGGAGCTGTTTTTT. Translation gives CASSLVVLRANTGELFF.

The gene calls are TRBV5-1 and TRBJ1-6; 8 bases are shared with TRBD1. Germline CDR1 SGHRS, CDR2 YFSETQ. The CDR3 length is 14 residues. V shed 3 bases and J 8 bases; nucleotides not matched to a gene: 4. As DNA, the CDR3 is TGCGCCAGCAGCTCCCAGGGGGCGCATTCACCCCTCCACTTT. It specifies CASSSQGAHSPLHF.

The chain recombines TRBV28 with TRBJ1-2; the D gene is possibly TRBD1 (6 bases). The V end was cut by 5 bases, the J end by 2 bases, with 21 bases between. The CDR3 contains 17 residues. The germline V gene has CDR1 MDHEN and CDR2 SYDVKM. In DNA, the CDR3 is TGTGCCAGCAGTCCCCCCCCGGCAGGGGCGGTCAACTATGGCTACACCTTC. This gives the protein CASSPPPAGAVNYGYTF.

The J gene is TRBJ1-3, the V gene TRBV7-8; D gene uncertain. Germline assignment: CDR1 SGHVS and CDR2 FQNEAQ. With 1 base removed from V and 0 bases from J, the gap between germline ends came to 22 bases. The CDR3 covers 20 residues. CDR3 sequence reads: CASSLDTEGGLLNSGNTIYF. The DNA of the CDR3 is TGTGCCAGCAGCTTAGATACGGAGGGCGGACTTTTGAACTCTGGAAACACCATATATTTT. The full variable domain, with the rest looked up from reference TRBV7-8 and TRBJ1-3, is GAGVSQSPRYKVAKRGQDVALRCDPISGHVSLFWYQQALGQGPEFLTYFQNEAQLDKSGLPSDRFFAERPEGSVSTLKIQRTQQEDSAVYLCASSLDTEGGLLNSGNTIYFGEGSWLTVV.

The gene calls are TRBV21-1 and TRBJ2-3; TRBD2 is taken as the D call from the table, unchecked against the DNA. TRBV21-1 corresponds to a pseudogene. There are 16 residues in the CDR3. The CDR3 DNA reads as TGTGCCAGCACCGCGGGACTAGCGGATACCACAGATACGCAGTATTTT. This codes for CASTAGLADTTDTQYF.

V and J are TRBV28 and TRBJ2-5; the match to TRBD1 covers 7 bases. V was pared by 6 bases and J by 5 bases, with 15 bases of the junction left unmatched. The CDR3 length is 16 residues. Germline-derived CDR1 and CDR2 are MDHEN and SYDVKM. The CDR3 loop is CASSHADYWGQETQYF. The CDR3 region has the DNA TGTGCCAGCAGCCATGCTGACTATTGGGGACAGGAGACCCAGTACTTC.

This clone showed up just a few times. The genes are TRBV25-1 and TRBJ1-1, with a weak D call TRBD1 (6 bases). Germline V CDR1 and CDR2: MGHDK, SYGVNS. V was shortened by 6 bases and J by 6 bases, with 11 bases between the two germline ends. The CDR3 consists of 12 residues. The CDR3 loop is CASRQGSAEAFF. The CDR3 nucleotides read TGTGCCAGCAGACAGGGAAGCGCTGAAGCTTTCTTT.

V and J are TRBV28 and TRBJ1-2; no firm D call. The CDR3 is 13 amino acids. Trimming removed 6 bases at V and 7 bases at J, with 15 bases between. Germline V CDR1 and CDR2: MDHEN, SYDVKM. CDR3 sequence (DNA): TGTGCCAGCAGGGGAGCGGGAGTGAGTGGCTACACCTTC. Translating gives CASRGAGVSGYTF.

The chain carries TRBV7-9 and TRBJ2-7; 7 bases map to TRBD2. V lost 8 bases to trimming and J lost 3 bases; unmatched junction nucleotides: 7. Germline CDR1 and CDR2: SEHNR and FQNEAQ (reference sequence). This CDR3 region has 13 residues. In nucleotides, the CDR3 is TGTGCCAGCGGGAGGGACTATATCTACGAGCAGTACTTC. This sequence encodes CASGRDYIYEQYF.

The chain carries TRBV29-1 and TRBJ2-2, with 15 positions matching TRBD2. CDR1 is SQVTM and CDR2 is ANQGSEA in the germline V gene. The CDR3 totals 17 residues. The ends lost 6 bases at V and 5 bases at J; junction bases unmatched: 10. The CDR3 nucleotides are TGCAGCGTCGGAATGGGACTAGCGGGAGGTGATACCGGGGAGCTGTTTTTT. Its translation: CSVGMGLAGGDTGELFF.

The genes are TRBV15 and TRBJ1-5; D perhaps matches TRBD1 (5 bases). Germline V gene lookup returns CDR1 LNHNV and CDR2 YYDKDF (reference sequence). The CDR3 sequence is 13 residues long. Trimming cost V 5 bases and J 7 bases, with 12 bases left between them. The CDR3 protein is CATSGGGRQPQHF. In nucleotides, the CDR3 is TGTGCCACCAGCGGGGGAGGTCGGCAGCCCCAGCATTTT.